The T cell receptor beta chain under discussion was sequenced for a study of post-analysis software for immune sequencing data. Study outcomes and limitations: People with multiple sclerosis had a significantly lower normalized Chao1 diversity than controls did. With TRBV5-6, TRBV5-1 and TRBV20-1 included, about 5 TRBV segments were more frequent in patients than in controls.

As for this clonotype: Antigen specificity is unknown.

The germline CDR1 and CDR2 sequences are LGHDT and YNNKEL (reference sequence). CDR3 size: 18 residues. Trimming removed 0 bases from V and 0 bases from J, with 15 bases in between. cDNA libraries for TCR beta contained unique molecular identifiers. Input of about 0.95 to 10 million T cells yielded a few hundred thousand cDNA molecules. MiXCR was run by TCRdb on the PCR reads, yielding one entry per CDR3 protein. The sample lists hundreds of thousands of distinct CDR3 sequences, approximately 59% occurring once. The TCR was taken from a girl aged 2 to 9 with multiple sclerosis. The sequenced material came from blood. The gene calls are TRBV3-1 and TRBJ2-1, with D perhaps matching TRBD1 or TRBD2 (5 bases each). CDR3 protein: CASSQDRGGLSSYNEQFF. CDR3 DNA: TGTGCCAGCAGCCAAGATCGGGGCGGGCTGAGCTCCTACAATGAGCAGTTCTTC.